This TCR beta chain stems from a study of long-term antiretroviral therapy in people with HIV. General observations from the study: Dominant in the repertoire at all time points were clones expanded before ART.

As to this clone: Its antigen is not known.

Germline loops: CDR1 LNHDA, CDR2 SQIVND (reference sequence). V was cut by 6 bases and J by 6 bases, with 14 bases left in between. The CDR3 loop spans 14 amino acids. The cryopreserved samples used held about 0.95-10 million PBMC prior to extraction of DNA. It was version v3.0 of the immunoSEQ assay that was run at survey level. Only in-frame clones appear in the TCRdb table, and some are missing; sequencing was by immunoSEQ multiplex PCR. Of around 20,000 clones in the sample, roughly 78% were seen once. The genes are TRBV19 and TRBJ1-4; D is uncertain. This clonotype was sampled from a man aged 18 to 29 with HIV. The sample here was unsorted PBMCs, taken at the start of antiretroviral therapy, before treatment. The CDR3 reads CASRGWLRDEKLFF. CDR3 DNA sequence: TGTGCCAGTAGAGGCTGGCTGAGGGATGAAAAACTGTTTTTT.